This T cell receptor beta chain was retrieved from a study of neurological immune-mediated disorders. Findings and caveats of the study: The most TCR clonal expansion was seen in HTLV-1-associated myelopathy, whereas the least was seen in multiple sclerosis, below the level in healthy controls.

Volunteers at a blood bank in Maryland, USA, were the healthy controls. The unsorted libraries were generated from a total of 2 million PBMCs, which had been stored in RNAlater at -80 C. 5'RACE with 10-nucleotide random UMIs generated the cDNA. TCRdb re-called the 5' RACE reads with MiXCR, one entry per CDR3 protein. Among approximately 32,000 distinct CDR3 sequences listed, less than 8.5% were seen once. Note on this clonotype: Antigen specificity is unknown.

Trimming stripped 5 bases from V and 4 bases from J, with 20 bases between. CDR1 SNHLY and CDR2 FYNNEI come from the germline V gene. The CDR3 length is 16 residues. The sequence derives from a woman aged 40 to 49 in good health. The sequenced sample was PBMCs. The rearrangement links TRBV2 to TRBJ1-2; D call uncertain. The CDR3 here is CASSRREALSSYGYTF. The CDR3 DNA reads TGTGCCAGCAGTCGAAGGGAGGCCCTCTCCTCCTATGGCTACACCTTC.